What follows are 31 T cell receptor beta chains derived from one specimen sequenced in a study of T cells in Graves' hyperthyroidism and ophthalmopathy. Amplified TCR beta CDR3 regions came from RNA transcripts. With the HTBI primer set, the TCR CDR3 went through a first round of RT-PCR. From the multiplex PCR reads, TCRdb called clonotypes with MiXCR, one entry per CDR3 protein. The sample comprises about 300,000 distinct CDR3 sequences, approximately 15% of which are singletons, and around 33% rests with the top ten. The specimen sequenced was blood. These receptors were obtained from a man aged 30 to 39 with Graves' hyperthyroidism.

This clonotype came up many times. This chain joins TRBV15 and TRBJ1-6; TRBD1 aligns across 10 bases. Germline V gene sequence: CDR1 LNHNV, CDR2 YYDKDF (reference sequence). The CDR3 has 17 amino acids. The V segment lost 5 bases and the J segment 1 base; nucleotides outside the gene matches: 5. CDR3 region: CATSGRDRGSYNSPLHF. CDR3 in DNA: TGTGCCACCAGCGGCCGGGACAGGGGTTCCTATAATTCACCCCTCCACTTT.

In this sample, this clonotype turned up many times. This chain joins TRBV30 and TRBJ2-2; 10 bases align to TRBD2. The CDR3 runs 15 residues. Germline values: CDR1 GTSNPN, CDR2 SVGIG (reference sequence). CDR3: CAVSSGSAGTGELFF. DNA for the CDR3: TGTGCAGTTTCTAGCGGGAGCGCGGGCACCGGGGAGCTGTTTTTT.

This clonotype has at least ten counts. The rearrangement uses TRBV5-5 and TRBJ2-7, with 9 bases identical to TRBD2. V was pared by 3 bases and J by 0 bases, with 7 bases of the junction left unmatched. The CDR3 is 16 residues long. In germline, CDR1 is SGHKS, CDR2 YYEKEE (reference sequence). CDR3 loop: CASSSSYSGSSYEQYF. The CDR3 DNA reads as TGTGCCAGCAGCTCGTCTTATAGCGGGAGCTCCTACGAGCAGTACTTC. Drawing the rest from reference TRBV5-5 and TRBJ2-7, the complete variable domain is DAGVTQSPTHLIKTRGQQVTLRCSPISGHKSVSWYQQVLGQGPQFIFQYYEKEERGRGNFPDRFSARQFPNYSSELNVNALLLGDSALYLCASSSSYSGSSYEQYFGPGTRLTVT.

This clonotype appeared many times. The chain uses TRBV10-2 and TRBJ2-1; no clear D gene. Trimming stripped 4 bases from V and 4 bases from J, with 8 bases between. CDR1 and CDR2 from the germline V gene are WSHSY and SAAADI. The CDR3 runs 13 residues. In DNA, the CDR3 is TGCGCCAGCAGTGTCAGTCCTTACAATGAGCAGTTCTTC. This codes for CASSVSPYNEQFF.

This clonotype occurred many times. The J gene is TRBJ2-4, the V gene TRBV30; no clear D gene. This CDR3 contains 16 residues. The V and J ends lost 0 bases and 0 bases respectively, with 12 bases between them. Germline assignment: CDR1 GTSNPN and CDR2 SVGIG (reference sequence). Here the CDR3 reads CAWSVLSGLAKNIQYF. The CDR3 bases are TGTGCCTGGAGTGTTTTGTCCGGGCTAGCCAAAAACATTCAGTACTTC.

The rearrangement joins TRBV20-1 to TRBJ2-7; D uncertain. The CDR3 runs to 12 residues. Between the trimmed V and J ends, which lost 5 bases and 4 bases, there was a span of 12 bases. CDR1 and CDR2 from the germline V gene are DFQATT and SNEGSKA (reference sequence). CDR3 bases: TGCAGTGCTGACGAAACGCGGTACGAGCAGTACTTC. It translates to CSADETRYEQYF.

The CDR3 coding sequence is TGTGCCAGCAGCATCGGGACAGTGGGGAGGGGAATAGACACTGAAGCTTTCTTT. Translation gives CASSIGTVGRGIDTEAFF. This chain connects TRBV5-4 to TRBJ1-1; 7 nucleotides match TRBD1. The CDR3 is 18 residues long. Unmatched junction bases numbered 18, after V lost 4 bases and J lost 3 bases. Germline CDR1 and CDR2: SGHNT and YYREEE (reference sequence). Together with reference TRBV5-4 and TRBJ1-1, the CDR3 gives the full variable domain: ETGVTQSPTHLIKTRGQQVTLRCSSQSGHNTVSWYQQALGQGPQFIFQYYREEENGRGNFPPRFSGLQFPNYSSELNVNALELDDSALYLCASSIGTVGRGIDTEAFFGQGTRLTVV.

This clonotype was detected ten times or more. The chain carries TRBV3-1 and TRBJ2-3; TRBD2 agrees at 7 bases. The CDR3 has 14 amino acids. V gave up 1 base and J gave up 5 bases; unmatched junction bases: 3. CDR1 and CDR2 from the germline V gene are LGHDT and YNNKEL (reference sequence). The CDR3 spells CASSQVVAGDTQYF. CDR3 nucleotides: TGTGCCAGCAGCCAAGTCGTAGCGGGAGATACGCAGTATTTT.

This clonotype appeared a few times. This chain joins TRBV14 and TRBJ1-4; D possibly corresponds to TRBD1 (5 bases). CDR3 length: 15 amino acids. V lost 4 bases and J lost 7, with 16 bases in between. Germline values: CDR1 SGHDN, CDR2 FVKESK. CDR3: CASSPTGSRGEKLFF. CDR3 nucleotides: TGTGCCAGCAGCCCTACAGGTTCCCGCGGTGAAAAACTGTTTTTT.

This clonotype has more than one count but fewer than ten. The genes are TRBV5-1 and TRBJ2-1, with D perhaps being TRBD1 or TRBD2 (5 bases each). The V end was cut by 5 bases, the J end by 0 bases, with 15 bases between. In germline, CDR1 is SGHRS, CDR2 YFSETQ. The CDR3 is 16 residues long. This CDR3 reads CASSYLGESSYNEQFF. CDR3 bases: TGCGCCAGCAGTTACCTAGGGGAGAGCTCCTACAATGAGCAGTTCTTC.

The chain links TRBV5-1 to TRBJ1-1, with D possibly TRBD1 on 5 matching bases. With 3 bases removed from V and 3 bases from J, the gap between germline ends came to 9 bases. The germline V gene has CDR1 SGHRS and CDR2 YFSETQ. The CDR3 is 13 residues long. The CDR3 sequence is CASSSGLHTEAFF. The CDR3, as DNA: TGCGCCAGCAGCTCGGGACTACACACTGAAGCTTTCTTT.

As to this clonotype: Possible read error: a much larger clone is one base away. The chain employs TRBV24-1 and TRBJ2-3; D not certain. The germline CDR1 and CDR2 sequences are KGHDR and SFDVKD. CDR3 length equals 11 residues. The germline V and J ends were trimmed by 5 bases and 3 bases, with 2 bases remaining between them. The chain's CDR3 is CATSATDTQYF. The CDR3 DNA sequence: TGTGCCACCAGTGCGACAGATACGCAGTATTTT.

This clonotype has more than one count but fewer than ten. The chain joins TRBV5-6 to TRBJ2-1; D remains ambiguous. CDR3 length: 13 residues. Trimming shortened V by 0 bases and J by 8 bases, and 9 bases separated the two germline ends. CDR1 is SGHDT and CDR2 is YYEEEE in the germline V gene. DNA of the CDR3: TGTGCCAGCAGCTTGGCCGTACCCGATGAGCAGTTCTTC. Protein: CASSLAVPDEQFF.

The chain combines TRBV12-3 or TRBV12-4 with TRBJ1-3, with D hard to call. CDR3 length equals 11 residues. V lost 10 bases, J lost 7 bases, and 11 bases lay in between. The CDR3 DNA reads as TGTGCCACCAGAGTCGGGAACACCATATATTTT. Amino acid sequence: CATRVGNTIYF.

V is TRBV7-9 and J is TRBJ2-7; D unclear. Germline CDR1 reads SEHNR; CDR2 reads FQNEAQ (reference sequence). Trimming pared 5 bases from V and 5 bases from J, leaving 13 bases between. The CDR3 runs to 13 residues. As DNA, the CDR3 is TGTGCCAGCAGCCACCTTACGGACCACGAGCAGTACTTC. Its protein is CASSHLTDHEQYF.

This clonotype has ten or more counts. V and J are TRBV20-1 and TRBJ1-6; D not resolved. The V gene lost 0 bases and the J gene lost 7 bases, with 13 bases spanning the gap. Germline V gene lookup returns CDR1 DFQATT and CDR2 SNEGSKA (reference sequence). This CDR3 is built from 15 residues. The CDR3 reads CSAREGALGNSPLHF. The DNA of the CDR3 is TGCAGTGCTAGAGAAGGTGCGCTTGGAAATTCACCCCTCCACTTT.

The genes are TRBV12-3 or TRBV12-4 and TRBJ2-3; tentatively, D is TRBD1 or TRBD2 (5 bases each). This CDR3 is 14 amino acids long. V shed 2 bases and J shed 2 bases, with 8 bases lying between them. CDR3 sequence (DNA): TGTGCCAGCAGTTTAAGGGGACCCACAGATACGCAGTATTTT. It encodes CASSLRGPTDTQYF.

This clonotype appeared many times. The chain recombines TRBV27 with TRBJ1-2, with D unresolved. This CDR3 has 16 amino acids. Trimming cost V 5 bases and J 5 bases, with 21 bases left between them. Germline V gene data show CDR1 as MNHEY and CDR2 as SMNVEV (reference sequence). CDR3 amino acids: CASSGLGKQRVYGYTF. The DNA for the CDR3 is TGTGCCAGCAGTGGCTTGGGAAAACAAAGGGTTTATGGCTACACCTTC.

In its sample, this clonotype was seen a few times. The rearrangement uses TRBV3-1 and TRBJ1-6; D possibly corresponds to TRBD1 (6 bases). In germline, CDR1 is LGHDT, CDR2 YNNKEL (reference sequence). The CDR3 covers 18 residues. Trimming took off 1 base at V and 10 bases at J, with 23 bases between the two ends. CDR3 amino acids: CASSQGGGDPRRGSPLHF. The CDR3 nucleotides are TGTGCCAGCAGCCAAGGTGGGGGGGACCCTAGAAGGGGGTCACCCCTCCACTTT.

This clonotype was picked up many times. This rearrangement joins TRBV7-2 to TRBJ2-7; tentative D call: TRBD2 (5 bases). V lost 1 base and J 2 bases, leaving 9 bases between the germline ends. Germline loops: CDR1 SGHTA, CDR2 FQGNSA. CDR3 length: 14 amino acids. The CDR3 DNA follows: TGTGCCAGCAGCTTAGTGGTCGGGACCTACGAGCAGTACTTC. Its translation: CASSLVVGTYEQYF.

In its sample, this clonotype was seen a few times. The rearrangement joins TRBV13 to TRBJ2-3; maybe TRBD2 (5 bases). The V and J ends lost 3 bases and 2 bases respectively, with 21 bases between them. This CDR3 is 18 amino acids long. Germline lookup yields CDR1 PRHDT and CDR2 FYEKMQ (reference sequence). In DNA, the CDR3 is TGTGCCAGCAGCTTTTGGGTGGCGGAGGCCGGATACACAGATACGCAGTATTTT. Its translation is CASSFWVAEAGYTDTQYF.

In its sample, this clonotype was seen many times. The V gene is TRBV20-1, the J gene TRBJ1-1; a possible D gene is TRBD1 (5 bases). Germline V gene sequence: CDR1 DFQATT, CDR2 SNEGSKA (reference sequence). V was pared by 3 bases and J by 1 base, with 12 bases between. This CDR3 has 14 residues. In DNA form, the CDR3 reads TGCAGTGCTAGCATGGGGCTCGGGAACACTGAAGCTTTCTTT. Translating gives CSASMGLGNTEAFF.

The J gene is TRBJ1-5, the V gene TRBV24-1; the D is unclear. CDR1 and CDR2 (germline): KGHDR, SFDVKD. The V end lost 3 bases, the J end lost 6 bases, and 5 bases lay between the germline ends. CDR3 size: 12 residues. The CDR3 DNA is TGTGCCACCAGTGATGGAATTCAGCCCCAGCATTTT. Amino acids: CATSDGIQPQHF.

This chain uses TRBV7-9 with TRBJ2-7; D unresolved. With 5 bases removed from V and 2 bases from J, the gap between germline ends came to 13 bases. The germline gives CDR1 SEHNR, CDR2 FQNEAQ (reference sequence). CDR3 length: 14 residues. The CDR3: CASSTLGITYEQYF. The CDR3 nucleotides read TGTGCCAGCAGCACCCTGGGGATAACCTACGAGCAGTACTTC. The variable domain in full, completed from reference TRBV7-9 and TRBJ2-7, reads DTGVSQNPRHKITKRGQNVTFRCDPISEHNRLYWYRQTLGQGPEFLTYFQNEAQLEKSRLLSDRFSAERPKGSFSTLEIQRTEQGDSAMYLCASSTLGITYEQYFGPGTRLTVT.

This clonotype was seen a few times. The gene calls are TRBV20-1 and TRBJ2-3; D not resolved. The CDR3 is made up of 11 amino acids. Germline values: CDR1 DFQATT, CDR2 SNEGSKA (reference sequence). Between the trimmed V and J ends, which lost 5 bases and 2 bases, there was a span of 5 bases. As DNA, the CDR3 is TGCAGTGCTGTTCTCACAGATACGCAGTATTTT. Translating it yields CSAVLTDTQYF.

Worth noting for this clonotype: A much larger clone lies one base from this, so it may be a read error. The V and J genes are TRBV29-1 and TRBJ1-1; TRBD1 might be the D (6 bases). V was pared by 4 bases and J by 4 bases, with 7 bases between. The CDR3 is made up of 11 amino acids. Germline CDR1 is SQVTM and CDR2 is ANQGSEA. The CDR3 DNA follows: TGCAGCGTTGTCAGGGGCACTGAAGCTTTCTTT. It specifies CSVVRGTEAFF.

The table lists this clonotype with many counts. The rearrangement uses TRBV6-1 and TRBJ1-1; 10 nucleotides match TRBD1. The V gene's germline CDR1 is MNHNS and CDR2 SASEGT. This CDR3 is built from 16 residues. J lost 0 bases, V lost 6 bases, and 7 bases had no gene match. CDR3 loop: CASRSRQGAVNTEAFF. The CDR3 DNA reads TGTGCCAGCAGGTCAAGACAGGGGGCTGTGAACACTGAAGCTTTCTTT.

This clonotype has ten or more counts. The V and J genes are TRBV2 and TRBJ2-3; 7 nucleotides match TRBD2. Per germline, CDR1 SNHLY and CDR2 FYNNEI. This CDR3 region has 18 residues. V lost 4 bases to trimming and J lost 1 base; unmatched junction nucleotides: 14. DNA for the CDR3: TGTGCCAGCAGTGTCGCGGGAGTTCAACCAAGGGGCACAGATACGCAGTATTTT. It codes for CASSVAGVQPRGTDTQYF.

Only a few counts were recorded for this clonotype. The chain has TRBV6-1 and TRBJ1-5; tentatively, D is TRBD1 (6 bases). The CDR3 runs to 14 residues. Trimming shortened V by 5 bases and J by 3 bases, and 11 bases separated the two germline ends. Germline V gives CDR1 MNHNS, CDR2 SASEGT. In DNA, the CDR3 is TGTGCCAGCAGTCATACAGGGCCCAATCAGCCCCAGCATTTT. Its translation: CASSHTGPNQPQHF.

This rearrangement joins TRBV4-1 to TRBJ1-2; tentatively, D is TRBD1 (5 bases). CDR1 is MGHRA and CDR2 is YSYEKL in the germline V gene. The CDR3 contains 15 residues. V was clipped by 0 bases and J by 4 bases, with 12 bases between them. CDR3 sequence (DNA): TGCGCCAGCAGCCAAGACAGAACAGGAGCCTATGGCTACACCTTC. The encoded protein is CASSQDRTGAYGYTF.

This clonotype has at least ten counts. J is TRBJ2-5 and V is TRBV27; 7 positions agree with TRBD1. The germline V gene has CDR1 MNHEY and CDR2 SMNVEV (reference sequence). This CDR3 comprises 16 residues. V shed 5 bases, J shed 2 bases, and the junction held 11 bases outside the gene matches. CDR3 residues: CASSPQTPDRQETQYF. The CDR3 bases are TGTGCCAGCAGTCCTCAAACCCCGGACAGGCAAGAGACCCAGTACTTC.